The 32 T cell receptor beta chains presented below share a single source sample, sequenced in a study of Graves' ophthalmopathy and Graves' hyperthyroidism. Amplified material comprised TCR beta CDR3 regions derived from RNA transcripts. First-round RT-PCR used HTBI primers; second-round multiplex PCR followed. TCRdb passed the multiplex PCR reads through MiXCR, listing each CDR3 protein once. Among a few hundred thousand distinct CDR3 sequences listed, approximately 17% were seen once. Material: peripheral blood. Receptors were obtained from an adult woman with stable Graves' hyperthyroidism.

This clonotype was counted many times. The rearrangement uses TRBV20-1 and TRBJ2-7, with D perhaps being TRBD1 or TRBD2 (6 bases each). CDR1 is DFQATT, CDR2 SNEGSKA, per germline (reference sequence). Trimming took off 3 bases at V and 0 bases at J, with 24 bases between the two ends. This CDR3 has 18 amino acids. CDR3 loop: CSARRGGGPSIHSYEQYF. CDR3 bases: TGCAGTGCTAGGAGAGGTGGGGGGCCTTCAATACACTCCTACGAGCAGTACTTC.

This clonotype came up many times. This rearrangement joins TRBV12-3 or TRBV12-4 to TRBJ1-2, with D hard to call. The length of the CDR3 is 15 residues. Trimming stripped 5 bases from V and 3 bases from J, with 16 bases between. The CDR3 sequence: CASSLTQPGDYGYTF. CDR3 nucleotide sequence: TGTGCCAGCAGTCTGACTCAACCTGGGGACTATGGCTACACCTTC.

V usage is TRBV6-2 or TRBV6-3 and J usage is TRBJ2-2; D ambiguous. Trimming took 2 bases from V and 7 from J, leaving 8 bases between them. The CDR3 is 13 residues long. Germline V lookup: CDR1 MNHEY, CDR2 SVGEGT. CDR3 sequence: CASSYPRVGELFF. The CDR3 region has the DNA TGTGCCAGCAGTTACCCCCGGGTCGGGGAGCTGTTTTTT.

This clonotype showed up many times. CDR3 in DNA: TGTGCCAGTAGTATTTCCCGGACAGGGAAAGGACTCTCCGGAAACACCATATATTTT. This gives the protein CASSISRTGKGLSGNTIYF. This chain uses TRBV19 with TRBJ1-3; 8 positions match TRBD1. V shed 3 bases and J 4 bases; nucleotides not matched to a gene: 17. The CDR3 sequence is 19 residues long. CDR1 and CDR2 from the germline V gene are LNHDA and SQIVND (reference sequence).

This clonotype appeared many times. This chain links TRBV6-5 with TRBJ2-2; TRBD2 matches at 8 bases. Trimming removed 7 bases from V and 4 bases from J; junction bases left unmatched: 11. Germline lookup yields CDR1 MNHEY and CDR2 SVGAGI. There are 16 residues in the CDR3. CDR3 amino acids: CASILQAGDFTGELFF. In nucleotides, the CDR3 is TGTGCCAGCATACTTCAAGCGGGAGATTTCACCGGGGAGCTGTTTTTT.

This clonotype was recorded at least ten times. The rearrangement uses TRBV12-3 or TRBV12-4 and TRBJ1-6, with 10 positions matching TRBD1. This CDR3 has 14 residues. V lost 6 bases and J lost 6; bases outside the gene matches: 2. The CDR3 nucleotides read TGTGCCAGCAGGGGGACAGGGGTTAATTCACCCCTCCACTTT. Amino acids: CASRGTGVNSPLHF.

This clonotype was seen ten or more times. The genes are TRBV6-1 and TRBJ2-7, with a tentative D call TRBD2 (6 bases). Germline V CDR1 and CDR2: MNHNS, SASEGT. The CDR3 is 12 residues long. Trimming stripped 2 bases from V and 5 bases from J, with 7 bases between. The CDR3 DNA sequence: TGTGCCAGCAGTGAATGGGGGGACGAGCAGTACTTC. Encoded protein: CASSEWGDEQYF.

This clonotype has a count of ten or more. This sequence joins TRBV5-5 and TRBJ2-7, with 11 bases lining up with TRBD1. The CDR3 totals 16 residues. Germline CDR1 reads SGHKS; CDR2 reads YYEKEE (reference sequence). Trimming removed 4 bases from V and 2 bases from J; junction bases left unmatched: 8. CDR3 in DNA: TGTGCCAGCAGCAGGACAGGGGGCGGGGGGACCTACGAGCAGTACTTC. Encoded protein: CASSRTGGGGTYEQYF.

V is TRBV19 and J is TRBJ2-4; D is unclear. V lost 8 bases to trimming and J lost 14 bases, with 22 bases between them. The CDR3 is made up of 13 amino acids. The germline CDR1 and CDR2 sequences are LNHDA and SQIVND (reference sequence). CDR3 sequence reads: CASSIAKPKVKYF. DNA for the CDR3: TGTGCCAGTTCCATAGCTAAACCGAAGGTTAAGTACTTC.

The table lists this clonotype with a few counts. A much larger clone lies one base from this, so it may be a read error. The chain links TRBV7-9 to TRBJ1-1, with 7 bases identical to TRBD1. Per germline, CDR1 SEHNR and CDR2 FQNEAQ (reference sequence). The CDR3 has 15 amino acids. CDR3 protein: CASSPFGDSTTGAFF. The CDR3 DNA reads as TGTGCCAGCAGCCCCTTCGGGGACAGTACGACTGGAGCTTTCTTT.

The V gene is TRBV11-2, the J gene TRBJ2-7, with D uncertain. The CDR3 totals 16 residues. The germline V gene encodes CDR1 SGHAT and CDR2 FQNNGV. V lost 0 bases and J lost 0, with 12 bases in between. The CDR3, as DNA: TGTGCCAGCAGCTTAGATCTGGCGGTCCGCTCCTACGAGCAGTACTTC. Amino acid sequence: CASSLDLAVRSYEQYF.

This clonotype has a count of ten or more. This chain uses TRBV6-1 with TRBJ1-1; 7 bases match TRBD1. V was pared by 4 bases and J by 1 base, with 12 bases of the junction left unmatched. The CDR3 extends over 17 amino acids. From germline, CDR1 is MNHNS and CDR2 SASEGT. This CDR3 is CASSGLTFRGKNTEAFF. CDR3 coding DNA: TGTGCCAGCAGTGGATTAACTTTCAGGGGGAAGAACACTGAAGCTTTCTTT.

This clonotype appeared many times. V usage is TRBV28 and J usage is TRBJ1-1; D is possibly TRBD1 (5 bases). This CDR3 spans 14 amino acids. The germline V gene encodes CDR1 MDHEN and CDR2 SYDVKM. V shed 1 base and J shed 1 base, with 7 bases lying between them. Written as DNA, the CDR3 is TGTGCCAGCAGTTTATCCGGACAGAACACTGAAGCTTTCTTT. Translating gives CASSLSGQNTEAFF.

In this sample, this clonotype turned up many times. The chain joins TRBV6-6 to TRBJ1-2; 9 bases line up with TRBD1. The CDR3 is made up of 14 amino acids. V was pared by 6 bases and J by 7 bases, with 9 bases of the junction left unmatched. Germline CDR1 is MNHNY and CDR2 is SVGAGI (reference sequence). As DNA, the CDR3 is TGTGCCAGCAGACAACAGGGGGCCATTGGTGGCTACACCTTC. Amino acid sequence: CASRQQGAIGGYTF.

This clonotype was counted at least ten times. This sequence joins TRBV10-3 and TRBJ2-7; tentatively, D is TRBD1 (5 bases). The CDR3 totals 13 residues. The V end was cut by 6 bases, the J end by 4 bases, with 13 bases between. From germline, CDR1 is ENHRY and CDR2 SYGVKD. In DNA, the CDR3 is TGTGCCATCAGCGACGGACACTCTTACGAGCAGTACTTC. It encodes CAISDGHSYEQYF.

This clonotype was found many times. V usage is TRBV28 and J usage is TRBJ1-1; D gene uncertain. This CDR3 spans 12 amino acids. Trimming removed 2 bases at V and 7 bases at J, with 8 bases between. Looked up from germline, CDR1 is MDHEN and CDR2 is SYDVKM. Written as DNA, the CDR3 is TGTGCCAGCAGTTTAGAGCCAAATGAAGCTTTCTTT. As protein: CASSLEPNEAFF.

This clonotype has at least ten counts. The V gene is TRBV30, the J gene TRBJ2-7, with TRBD1 as a possible D gene (6 bases). Germline lookup yields CDR1 GTSNPN and CDR2 SVGIG (reference sequence). CDR3 length: 14 residues. Between the trimmed V and J ends, which lost 3 bases and 4 bases, there was a span of 16 bases. CDR3 nucleotide sequence: TGTGCCTGGAGCCGGAGGACAGAGAGTTACGAGCAGTACTTC. Protein: CAWSRRTESYEQYF.

This clonotype was observed many times. This chain uses TRBV6-5 with TRBJ2-2, with TRBD2 identical over 8 bases. The CDR3 totals 16 residues. Looked up from germline, CDR1 is MNHEY and CDR2 is SVGAGI. J lost 2 bases, V lost 0 bases, and 2 bases had no gene match. The CDR3 DNA is TGTGCCAGCAGTTACTCGGGACTAGTAAACACCGGGGAGCTGTTTTTT. Amino acid sequence: CASSYSGLVNTGELFF.

There are many counts of this clonotype. The chain links TRBV2 to TRBJ1-5; TRBD1 might be the D (5 bases). Per germline, CDR1 SNHLY and CDR2 FYNNEI. The CDR3 is 14 amino acids. The V end lost 7 bases, the J end lost 5 bases, and 15 bases lay between the germline ends. CDR3 residues: CASTRDGHYQPQHF. CDR3 in DNA: TGTGCCAGCACCAGGGACGGACACTATCAGCCCCAGCATTTT.

The chain couples TRBV7-2 to TRBJ2-5; a weak D match, TRBD2 (5 bases). Germline CDR1 is SGHTA and CDR2 is FQGNSA. The CDR3 is made up of 14 amino acids. Between the trimmed V and J ends, which lost 1 base and 4 bases, there was a span of 10 bases. The CDR3 sequence is CASSLGYGVETQYF. Here the CDR3 DNA reads TGTGCCAGCAGCTTAGGATACGGGGTAGAGACCCAGTACTTC.

This clonotype has a count of ten or more. The gene calls are TRBV12-3 or TRBV12-4 and TRBJ2-7; D possibly corresponds to TRBD2 (6 bases). The CDR3 loop spans 13 amino acids. V dropped 3 bases and J dropped 4 bases, with 10 bases sitting between them. CDR3 DNA sequence: TGTGCCAGCAGTTTGGAGGGTCCATACGAGCAGTACTTC. Protein: CASSLEGPYEQYF.

This clonotype has ten or more counts. The DNA of the CDR3 is TGTGCCAGCAGTGAAATTTCGGAACCAGGTTCACCCCTCCACTTT. Its protein is CASSEISEPGSPLHF. The chain is built from TRBV25-1 and TRBJ1-6; no clear D. This CDR3 has 15 amino acids. The germline CDR1 and CDR2 sequences are MGHDK and SYGVNS. The V and J ends lost 2 bases and 9 bases respectively, with 14 bases between them.

This clonotype was seen ten or more times. The rearrangement uses TRBV12-3 or TRBV12-4 and TRBJ1-5; TRBD1 is a possible D gene (5 bases). With 8 bases removed from V and 5 bases from J, the gap between germline ends came to 13 bases. The CDR3 has 13 residues. CDR3 nucleotide sequence: TGTGCCAGCTCTAGGGGCATATATCAGCCCCAGCATTTT. Amino acid sequence: CASSRGIYQPQHF.

For this clonotype: A much more abundant neighbour one base away suggests this may be a read error. J is TRBJ2-7 and V is TRBV7-2, with D possibly being TRBD2 (5 bases). The length of the CDR3 is 13 residues. Germline CDR1 and CDR2: SGHTA and FQGNSA. The ends were cut back, 4 bases at V and 0 bases at J, with 7 bases in the middle. The CDR3 coding sequence is TGTGCCAGCAGCTCGGGGTTCTCCTACGAGCAGTACTTC. It specifies CASSSGFSYEQYF.

This clonotype showed up many times. CDR3 sequence reads: CARQGSTGELFF. In DNA, the CDR3 is TGTGCCAGACAGGGGTCCACCGGGGAGCTGTTTTTT. V is TRBV2 and J is TRBJ2-2; 7 positions match TRBD1. CDR3 length: 12 residues. Germline CDR1 SNHLY, CDR2 FYNNEI. The V gene end was trimmed by 9 bases and the J gene end by 4 bases; junction bases not matched to a gene: 2.

This clonotype was found once. This chain uses TRBV2 with TRBJ1-1; 7 bases agree with TRBD1. This CDR3 contains 13 residues. Germline CDR1 and CDR2: SNHLY and FYNNEI. Trimming took 7 bases from V and 1 from J; bases not matched to a gene: 3. CDR3 in amino acids: CASMQGENTEAFF. The CDR3 nucleotides read TGTGCCAGCATGCAGGGGGAGAACACTGAAGCTTTCTTT.

This rearrangement joins TRBV11-2 to TRBJ2-7; 10 bases are shared with TRBD2. Germline V gives CDR1 SGHAT, CDR2 FQNNGV. The V segment lost 1 base and the J segment 4 bases; nucleotides outside the gene matches: 10. This CDR3 contains 17 residues. CDR3: CASSLVSSGRAGYEQYF. CDR3 nucleotides: TGTGCCAGCAGCTTAGTATCCAGCGGGAGGGCCGGTTACGAGCAGTACTTC. Full variable domain (missing parts from reference TRBV11-2 and TRBJ2-7): EAGVAQSPRYKIIEKRQSVAFWCNPISGHATLYWYQQILGQGPKLLIQFQNNGVVDDSQLPKDRFSAERLKGVDSTLKIQPAKLEDSAVYLCASSLVSSGRAGYEQYFGPGTRLTVT.

This clonotype was observed many times. The CDR3 sequence is CASSLGGTTSYEQYF. The CDR3 coding sequence is TGTGCCAGCAGCTTAGGCGGGACTACCTCCTACGAGCAGTACTTC. The chain combines TRBV7-2 with TRBJ2-7; TRBD2 matches at 7 bases. Germline loops: CDR1 SGHTA, CDR2 FQGNSA. Trimming took 1 base from V and 0 from J; bases not matched to a gene: 3. This CDR3 is built from 15 residues. The full variable domain, in which reference TRBV7-2 and TRBJ2-7 provide the parts outside the CDR3, is GAGVSQSPSNKVTEKGKDVELRCDPISGHTALYWYRQSLGQGLEFLIYFQGNSAPDKSGLPSDRFSAERTGGSVSTLTIQRTQQEDSAVYLCASSLGGTTSYEQYFGPGTRLTVT.

In its sample, this clonotype was seen a few times. With a much larger clone just one base away, this may be a read error. The chain couples TRBV6-2 or TRBV6-3 to TRBJ1-5; maybe TRBD1 (5 bases). The CDR3 consists of 11 residues. V lost 2 bases and J lost 9, with 5 bases in between. Looked up from germline, CDR1 is MNHEY and CDR2 is SVGEGT. The CDR3 DNA sequence: TGTGCCAGCAGTTACCAGGGGCCCCAGCATTTT. Translating gives CASSYQGPQHF.

There are many counts of this clonotype. The chain is built from TRBV20-1 and TRBJ1-6; maybe TRBD1 (6 bases). The germline CDR1 and CDR2 sequences are DFQATT and SNEGSKA (reference sequence). Trimming cost V 3 bases and J 7 bases, with 13 bases left between them. CDR3 length: 14 residues. The CDR3 spells CSARVQGPNSPLHF. The CDR3 DNA reads TGCAGTGCTAGGGTCCAGGGGCCGAATTCACCCCTCCACTTT.

This clonotype appeared a few times. V is TRBV4-1 and J is TRBJ2-6, with no clear D. The germline gives CDR1 MGHRA, CDR2 YSYEKL. Trimming took off 0 bases at V and 0 bases at J, with 3 bases between the two ends. This CDR3 is built from 15 residues. The CDR3, as DNA: TGCGCCAGCAGCCAAGAAGCCTCTGGGGCCAACGTCCTGACTTTC. Translation gives CASSQEASGANVLTF.

The sample holds many counts of this clonotype. Compared with germline, one end of the junction differs, possibly owing to a read error. The CDR3 region is CASSLGGRGLSGNIKYF. Written as DNA, the CDR3 is TGTGCCAGCAGCTTAGGTGGCAGGGGGTTAAGTGGCAACATTAAGTACTTC. V is TRBV7-2 and J is TRBJ2-4; 7 nucleotides match TRBD1. Germline values: CDR1 SGHTA, CDR2 FQGNSA. The CDR3 runs to 17 residues. Full variable domain (outside the CDR3, taken from reference TRBV7-2 and TRBJ2-4): GAGVSQSPSNKVTEKGKDVELRCDPISGHTALYWYRQSLGQGLEFLIYFQGNSAPDKSGLPSDRFSAERTGGSVSTLTIQRTQQEDSAVYLCASSLGGRGLSGNIKYFGAGTRLSVL.